This T cell receptor (beta chain) originates from a study of T-cell memory formation after mild COVID-19. In the study overall: Across donors, TCR clusters were largely donor specific.

Study-wide findings and caveats: From day 15 to 85, contracting clones were balanced between CD4 and CD8, whereas later expanders leaned toward CD4+.

This CDR3 contains 16 residues. Per the germline V gene, CDR1 is SGHRS and CDR2 is YFSETQ. V lost 9 bases and J lost 6; bases outside the gene matches: 19. The authors produced TCR alpha and TCR beta cDNA libraries with sample barcodes and UMIs by 5'RACE using constant-segment primers. TCRdb processed the 5' RACE reads anew with MiXCR; each CDR3 protein has one entry. Here the sample spans roughly 130,000 distinct CDR3 sequences, over 15% being singletons. The table lists this clonotype with a few counts. The antigen remains undetermined. The sample was PBMCs or a T cell subset sorted from them (not recorded which). This TCR was recovered from a man in his late teens or twenties who had mild COVID-19 (a few samples of this study predate the infection). Cell type and time point are not known. The chain couples TRBV5-1 to TRBJ1-2; 8 nucleotides line up with TRBD1. CDR3 sequence: CATRLTGDQKRDGYTF. Here the CDR3 DNA reads TGCGCCACCAGACTGACAGGGGATCAGAAAAGGGATGGCTACACCTTC.